This T cell receptor beta chain was recovered during a study of cytomegalovirus exposure and HLA in healthy donors. Study-level background: Unique TCRs numbering roughly 85 million, obtained from HLA-typed donors, made up an early data release. Whole-study findings and limits: Earlier analysis looked at TCR beta V segments, and most were productive about 87% or about 30% of the time. Based on reports, TCR beta sequences accurately predicted HLA-A and HLA-B alleles for most subjects.

The PCR contained 60 Vbeta and 13 Jbeta primers. Generated by immunoSEQ multiplex PCR, the TCRdb table keeps only in-frame clones and is missing some. The sample has about 130,000 clones, 75% seen once; the top ten hold more than 3%. The CDR3 totals 14 residues. With V trimmed by 5 bases and J by 4 bases, 5 bases remained unmatched. Germline-derived CDR1 and CDR2 are MNHNY and SVGAGI (reference sequence). Healthy bone marrow donors formed the donor group. Only a few counts were recorded for this clone. The antigen is unknown. The rearrangement joins TRBV6-6 to TRBJ1-3; 7 bases line up with TRBD1. This TCR came from a woman between 50 and 59 years old in good health and CMV-seronegative. Sequencing was carried out using PBMCs. CDR3 protein: CASSDRASGNTIYF. DNA for the CDR3: TGTGCCAGCAGTGACAGGGCGTCGGGAAACACCATATATTTT.